This TCR beta chain was captured by sequencing in a study of identical twins. Study conclusions and caveats: Because invariant MAIT and iNKT cells could be present, zero-insertion analyses could be partly confounded.

V was cut by 2 bases and J by 6 bases, with 2 bases left in between. CDR1 is MNHEY, CDR2 SVGAGI, per germline. The CDR3 length is 12 residues. Many counts were recorded for this clonotype. Antigen specificity is unknown. TCRdb re-derived calls from the 5' RACE reads in MiXCR, one entry per CDR3 protein. The data show hundreds of thousands of distinct CDR3 sequences, 15% to 20% seen once. These data are also associated with another study on T cells expressing NK-cell markers. That source notes: Expanded NKG2C+ T cell clones had unclear HCMV specificity.

Sequenced material: PBMCs. This rearrangement joins TRBV6-5 to TRBJ1-6; D is uncertain. This receptor was identified in a woman aged 18-30 years in good health. The DNA for the CDR3 is TGTGCCAGCAGTTACCGTAATTCACCCCTCCACTTT. Translating it yields CASSYRNSPLHF.